These 3 T cell receptor beta chains share one sample of origin, sequenced in a study of CD8 T cells in ankylosing spondylitis. TCRdb processed the 5' RACE reads anew with MiXCR; each CDR3 protein has one entry. The sample has 200,000 to 250,000 distinct CDR3 sequences, approximately 24% seen once. What was sequenced was blood, either unsorted or a sorted T cell fraction (not recorded which). These receptors were taken from a male donor with ankylosing spondylitis or in good health (not recorded which).

CDR3 in amino acids: CSVPGQLFSNTGELFF. In nucleotides, the CDR3 is TGCAGCGTGCCGGGACAGTTATTTTCGAACACCGGGGAGCTGTTTTTT. The chain couples TRBV29-1 to TRBJ2-2; 7 bases map to TRBD1. Germline V gene data show CDR1 as SQVTM and CDR2 as ANQGSEA. This CDR3 has 16 amino acids. V shed 6 bases and J 0 bases; nucleotides not matched to a gene: 10.

Only a few counts were recorded for this clonotype. The J gene is TRBJ1-4, the V gene TRBV20-1; unclear D gene. Germline CDR1 is DFQATT and CDR2 is SNEGSKA (reference sequence). V was trimmed by 4 bases and J by 0 bases, leaving 9 bases between them. This CDR3 is 14 amino acids long. In nucleotides, the CDR3 is TGCAGTGCTAAAAAGAGTGCAACTAATGAAAAACTGTTTTTT. Amino acid sequence: CSAKKSATNEKLFF.

This clonotype was detected ten times or more. This chain joins TRBV5-1 and TRBJ2-3; 7 bases line up with TRBD1. This CDR3 is 14 amino acids long. With V trimmed by 3 bases and J by 2 bases, 3 bases remained unmatched. Germline assignment: CDR1 SGHRS and CDR2 YFSETQ. CDR3 bases: TGCGCCAGCAGCTCCGGGACAGACACAGATACGCAGTATTTT. Its protein is CASSSGTDTDTQYF.